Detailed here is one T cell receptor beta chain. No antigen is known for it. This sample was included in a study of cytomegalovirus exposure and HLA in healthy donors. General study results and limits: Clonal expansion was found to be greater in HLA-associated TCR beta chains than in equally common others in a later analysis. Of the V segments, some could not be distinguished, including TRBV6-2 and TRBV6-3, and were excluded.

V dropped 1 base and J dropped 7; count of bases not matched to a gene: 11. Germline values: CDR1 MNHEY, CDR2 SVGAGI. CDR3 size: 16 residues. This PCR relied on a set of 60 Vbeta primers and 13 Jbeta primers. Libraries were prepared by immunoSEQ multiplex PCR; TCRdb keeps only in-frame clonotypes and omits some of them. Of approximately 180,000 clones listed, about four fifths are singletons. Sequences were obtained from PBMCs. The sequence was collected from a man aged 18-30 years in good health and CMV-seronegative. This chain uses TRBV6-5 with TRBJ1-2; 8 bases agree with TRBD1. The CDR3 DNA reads TGTGCCAGCAGTTACTATCGGGACAGGAGTTCTCGTGGCTACACCTTC. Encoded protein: CASSYYRDRSSRGYTF.